The subject of this entry is one TCR beta chain. What this receptor recognizes is not known. Base qualities are not provided; no much larger clone lies one nucleotide away. Sequencing of the TRB variable region was done with the immunoSEQ hsTCRB v3.0 assay at survey level resolution. TRB sequencing targeted a depth of roughly 35,000-55,000 T-cell genomes per sample. An Illumina MiSeq with a v3 150-cycle kit was used to sequence the pooled TRB libraries. In the paper's pipeline: Repertoire analysis was performed in R inside a reproducible Nextflow workflow that covered QC, data transformation and analysis. LymphoSeq2, an R package for AIRR-Seq data exploration, was used to implement custom analyses. Several samples that yielded fewer than 5000 total TRB sequences were excluded, so that fewer than 200 HIV repertoires were analyzed. Among the roughly 190 retained HIV repertoires, about 57 were collected before ART initiation and roughly 130 after ART initiation. Repertoires were downsampled to 5000 TRB nucleotide sequences, and summary statistics were averaged over 100 downsampling iterations. Only TRB sequences with CDR3 regions of at least seven amino acids were retained for analysis. Two measures captured diversity: a Shannon entropy-derived clonality score and the Gini coefficient. In the repertoire networks, any two of the top 5000 CDR3 amino acid sequences were connected whenever the two sequences differed by an edit distance of one. For TRB CDR3 amino acid sequences, GLIPH2 was used to predict antigen specificity groups and MHC restriction. Known CMV, EBV, HIV or tissue antigen associations were flagged by matching CDR3 amino acid sequences against VDJdb and McPAS-TCR. Pre-ART, post-ART and control groups were compared with Wilcoxon signed-rank tests and Holm-Bonferroni correction. This is the immuneACCESS table as TCRdb keeps it, with only in-frame sequences that have V and J called. A part of the clones is gone; compared with another copy, unresolved V genes explain less than half, and the rest is unexplained. V, J and clone size reflect that table, while D and trimming were determined from the DNA. The sample records around 26,000 clones, approximately 80% of which are singletons. The top ten clones comprise approximately 2.5% of the sample.

The record originates from a study of long-term antiretroviral therapy in people with HIV (dated 2022 in TCRdb). Broadly, across the study: Collection of the earliest samples took place about a decade ahead of the 2015 WHO recommendation for immediate ART, at a time when ART was typically delayed until CD4 counts fell. Test extractions of a monoclonal T-cell line alongside approximately 36 polyclonal samples showed no cross-contamination during QIAcube processing. About 40% of the 30 participants with HIV were female. A total of over 150 cryopreserved PBMC samples came from a few dozen adults with confirmed HIV infection and were collected serially over a mean of about six years (range 1-12). This retrospective serial study examined whether starting ART and sustained HIV suppression were associated with changes in the composition and diversity of the TRB repertoire in peripheral blood.

The paper's findings and limits, for the study overall: The samples were dated from about 2003 to 2018, and the ART regimens that were used may be less effective than current ART regimens. HIV repertoires had narrower CDR3 length ranges than controls, and the network structure suggested an antigen-experienced repertoire that shifted only slightly toward naive after ART. Because pre-ART samples had limited cell numbers, profiling was done on unsorted PBMC rather than on sorted CD4+ and CD8+ T cells. At every time point, the repertoire was dominated by expanded TRB clones first identified before ART initiation, although this dominance fluctuated and, in many PLHIV, declined after ART. Since PBMC availability was limited, sequencing covered only the TCR beta chain, with no alpha chain pairing. No data were available on ART adherence, viral resistance or therapy changes, limiting inferences about post-ART repertoire changes. Starting ART was linked to a significant rise in TRB diversity, yet even after long-term ART the diversity remained significantly lower than in transplant donor controls.

CDR1 and CDR2 (SGHNT, YYREEE) derive from the germline V gene (reference sequence). Including the terminal cysteine and phenylalanine, the CDR3 comprises 14 residues. Kept here is only the CDR3 DNA, which spans 42 bases and is read in frame from base 1. V gives up 0 bases and J gives up 5 bases, and the segment between their germline ends measures 12 bases. Inclusion was restricted to participants for whom at least one PBMC sample before ART initiation and at least two post-ART samples were available. Every participant with HIV received treatment in the United States of America. Before DNA extraction, cryopreserved samples of about 0.95-11 million PBMC were thawed and then washed. At the time of the earliest PBMC sample, participants with HIV were aged between roughly 20 and 55 years. PBMC samples from each participant spanned 1-4 timepoints before ART initiation and 2-8 timepoints after ART initiation, with a median of 7 samples. For every participant, serial HIV viral load, CD4+ T-cell count, ART history and demographic data were obtained. Genomic DNA was extracted from unsorted PBMC with a Qiagen kit on a QIAcube, with processing performed in batches of 12 samples.

The source is a man aged 45-65 years with HIV. This specimen was unsorted PBMCs, taken 3 years after starting antiretroviral therapy. The rearrangement joined TRBV5-4 to TRBJ2-7; TRBD2 is a possible D gene, resting on 5 matching bases. For the CDR3, the sequence is CASSLEFAGHEQYF. In nucleotides, the sequence is TGTGCCAGCAGCTTGGAGTTTGCGGGCCACGAGCAGTACTTC. Extended through the reference TRBV5-4 and TRBJ2-7 proteins, this CDR3 yields the full variable domain: ETGVTQSPTHLIKTRGQQVTLRCSSQSGHNTVSWYQQALGQGPQFIFQYYREEENGRGNFPPRFSGLQFPNYSSELNVNALELDDSALYLCASSLEFAGHEQYFGPGTRLTVT.